These 32 T cell receptor beta chains came from one sample sequenced in a study of blood T cell repertoires in COVID-19 (TCRdb year 2020). To prepare the library, the immunoSEQ multiplex PCR assay was applied. Not all clones reach the TCRdb copy of this immuneACCESS table, which keeps in-frame sequences only. Checked studies attribute under half of the gap to unresolved V genes and leave the rest unexplained. Recorded for this sample are about 170,000 clones; just under 85% of them occurred a single time. The biggest ten clones account for approximately 2.6% of the sample. The sample consisted of peripheral blood. These TCRs come from a woman of 80 years or more with COVID-19, enrolled during active disease.

There are a few counts of this clone. This chain connects TRBV3-1 (or the pseudogene TRBV3-2) to TRBJ2-5; no reliable D call. Trimming shortened V by 5 bases and J by 5 bases, and 12 bases separated the two germline ends. This CDR3 has 13 residues. Germline V gene data show CDR1 as LGHDT and CDR2 as YNNKEL (reference sequence). CDR3 amino acids: CASSDQVRETQYF. The DNA of the CDR3 is TGTGCCAGCAGCGACCAGGTCCGGGAGACCCAGTACTTC.

The J gene is TRBJ2-2, the V gene TRBV5-1, with TRBD2 matching over 9 bases. The germline CDR1 and CDR2 sequences are SGHRS and YFSETQ. The CDR3 extends over 17 amino acids. Unmatched junction bases numbered 11, after V lost 4 bases and J lost 4 bases. For the CDR3, the DNA is TGCGCCAGCAGCGCCCTAACTAGCGGGTTGTCCACCGGGGAGCTGTTTTTT. Protein product: CASSALTSGLSTGELFF.

This clone was detected only a few times. This chain links TRBV5-1 with TRBJ1-1; D is unclear. This CDR3 contains 13 residues. The germline V gene encodes CDR1 SGHRS and CDR2 YFSETQ. V dropped 0 bases and J dropped 1 base, with 4 bases sitting between them. CDR3 loop: CASSLDSNTEAFF. CDR3 nucleotides: TGCGCCAGCAGCTTGGACTCGAACACTGAAGCTTTCTTT.

The rearrangement uses TRBV6-6 and TRBJ2-7; 8 nucleotides align to TRBD1. After removal of 11 bases from V and 0 bases from J, the junction contained 6 bases not matched to a gene. The CDR3 is made up of 13 amino acids. CDR1 and CDR2 from the germline V gene are MNHNY and SVGAGI (reference sequence). As DNA, the CDR3 is TGTGCCGTGGGACAGGACCCCTCCTACGAGCAGTACTTC. As protein: CAVGQDPSYEQYF.

Of note for this clone: At the DNA level, this CDR3 is encoded by other sequences in the same sample as well. The chain couples TRBV2 to TRBJ2-3, with 10 bases lining up with TRBD1. V shed 6 bases and J 6 bases; nucleotides not matched to a gene: 0. CDR3 length: 12 residues. Germline CDR1 reads SNHLY; CDR2 reads FYNNEI. The CDR3 nucleotides are TGTGCCAGCAGGGACAGGGGGGATACGCAGTATTTT. Residues: CASRDRGDTQYF.

The chain links TRBV28 to TRBJ1-5; D call uncertain. The germline V gene has CDR1 MDHEN and CDR2 SYDVKM. This CDR3 has 14 residues. V was clipped by 5 bases and J by 1 base, with 9 bases between them. Here the CDR3 DNA reads TGTGCCAGCAGTCCAAGGGAGAGCAATCAGCCCCAGCATTTT. This encodes CASSPRESNQPQHF.

This chain uses TRBV23-1 with TRBJ2-2, with D perhaps TRBD2 (5 bases). TRBV23-1 is assigned to the ORF class and has an uncertain function. Trimming removed 7 bases from V and 4 bases from J, with 16 bases in between. This CDR3 is 15 amino acids long. CDR3 in DNA: TGCGCCAGCACCCCGGGGTCAGGCTGCACCGGGGAGCTGTTTTTT. Its protein is CASTPGSGCTGELFF.

The chain uses TRBV15 and TRBJ2-1; TRBD2 might be the D (6 bases). Trimming pared 3 bases from V and 6 bases from J, leaving 12 bases between. Germline V gives CDR1 LNHNV, CDR2 YYDKDF (reference sequence). This CDR3 is built from 14 residues. For the CDR3, the DNA is TGTGCCACCAGCAGCCCCCGGGACTCCAATGAGCAGTTCTTC. This sequence encodes CATSSPRDSNEQFF.

Regarding this clone: This sample also contains other DNA sequences that code for the same CDR3. The genes are TRBV5-5 and TRBJ2-7, with 8 positions matching TRBD1. The CDR3 is 15 residues long. V dropped 0 bases and J dropped 2; count of bases not matched to a gene: 4. Germline V gene sequence: CDR1 SGHKS, CDR2 YYEKEE (reference sequence). CDR3 amino acids: CASSLGQGRTYEQYF. The DNA of the CDR3 is TGTGCCAGCAGCTTGGGACAGGGGAGAACCTACGAGCAGTACTTC.

There are a few counts of this clone. The chain uses TRBV4-1 and TRBJ1-5; D possibly corresponds to TRBD1 (6 bases). This CDR3 is built from 15 residues. V shed 0 bases and J shed 5 bases, with 11 bases lying between them. Germline V gives CDR1 MGHRA, CDR2 YSYEKL. The CDR3: CASSQDRGGHQPQHF. DNA of the CDR3: TGCGCCAGCAGCCAAGATCGGGGGGGCCATCAGCCCCAGCATTTT.

This chain connects TRBV7-9 to TRBJ1-2; D might be TRBD1 (5 bases). V lost 5 bases, J lost 6 bases, and 19 bases lay in between. The CDR3 spans 15 residues. Germline CDR1 is SEHNR and CDR2 is FQNEAQ (reference sequence). The CDR3 spells CASSARGVFGNGYTF. CDR3 coding DNA: TGTGCCAGCAGCGCCCGGGGGGTTTTCGGGAATGGCTACACCTTC.

The rearrangement links TRBV9 to TRBJ2-1; D might be TRBD2 (7 bases). The CDR3 has 15 amino acids. V was shortened by 0 bases and J by 6 bases, with 13 bases between the two germline ends. Germline-derived CDR1 and CDR2 are SGDLS and YYNGEE. The chain's CDR3 is CASSVGGGMANEQFF. The CDR3 DNA is TGTGCCAGCAGCGTAGGGGGGGGCATGGCCAATGAGCAGTTCTTC.

With respect to this clone: Other DNA variants within this sample encode the same CDR3. V usage is TRBV11-3 and J usage is TRBJ1-3, with 8 bases that match TRBD1. This CDR3 has 15 amino acids. Germline-derived CDR1 and CDR2 are SGHNT and YENEEA. Trimming took 5 bases from V and 2 from J; bases not matched to a gene: 5. The CDR3 here is CASSPGQGPGNTIYF. CDR3 nucleotides: TGTGCCAGCAGCCCCGGACAGGGACCTGGAAACACCATATATTTT.

This clone was found a few times. CDR3 sequence: CASSLGSPGVAGELFF. CDR3 DNA: TGTGCCAGCAGTTTAGGGTCCCCCGGGGTGGCCGGGGAGCTGTTTTTT. The chain links TRBV27 to TRBJ2-2; maybe TRBD2 (5 bases). Trimming stripped 2 bases from V and 6 bases from J, with 16 bases between. The CDR3 sequence is 16 residues long. Germline V gene data show CDR1 as MNHEY and CDR2 as SMNVEV (reference sequence).

This chain links TRBV20-1 with TRBJ2-2; 8 nucleotides align to TRBD2. Trimming at V came to 3 bases and at J to 7 bases, leaving 10 bases not matched to a gene. The CDR3 runs to 15 residues. Germline V gene lookup returns CDR1 DFQATT and CDR2 SNEGSKA (reference sequence). CDR3: CSASSGRARIGELFF. CDR3 nucleotides: TGCAGTGCTAGTTCCGGGAGGGCCAGGATCGGGGAGCTGTTTTTT.

V usage is TRBV27 and J usage is TRBJ1-2; D may be TRBD1 (6 bases). The length of the CDR3 is 16 residues. V lost 4 bases and J 5 bases, leaving 20 bases between the germline ends. The V gene's germline CDR1 is MNHEY and CDR2 SMNVEV (reference sequence). Written as DNA, the CDR3 is TGTGCCAGCAGTTCGAAAACGACAGGTTTATTTTATGGCTACACCTTC. This sequence encodes CASSSKTTGLFYGYTF.

The CDR3 protein is CASSSITGAENEKLFF. CDR3 DNA sequence: TGTGCCAGCAGTTCTATCACAGGGGCGGAAAATGAAAAACTGTTTTTT. This rearrangement joins TRBV6-5 to TRBJ1-4; 7 bases align to TRBD1. Germline V lookup: CDR1 MNHEY, CDR2 SVGAGI. CDR3 length equals 16 residues. V trimming: 4 bases; J trimming: 5 bases; junction bases outside the gene matches: 10.

The chain has TRBV19 and TRBJ1-3; perhaps TRBD1 as D (6 bases). V was pared by 6 bases and J by 3 bases, with 15 bases between. The CDR3 totals 15 residues. Germline V lookup: CDR1 LNHDA, CDR2 SQIVND (reference sequence). This CDR3 is CASRGTGGLGNTIYF. As DNA, the CDR3 is TGTGCCAGTAGAGGGACGGGGGGCCTTGGAAACACCATATATTTT.

The chain uses TRBV7-8 and TRBJ1-6, with D unclear. Germline assignment: CDR1 SGHVS and CDR2 FQNEAQ. V was shortened by 7 bases and J by 9 bases, with 16 bases between the two germline ends. The CDR3 extends over 14 amino acids. The CDR3 region is CASTLGRLGSPLHF. The DNA of the CDR3 is TGTGCCAGCACCCTGGGCCGCCTCGGTTCACCCCTCCACTTT.

The V call is TRBV15, the J call TRBJ2-1, with D maybe TRBD2 (5 bases). CDR3 size: 15 residues. The V and J ends lost 6 bases and 7 bases respectively, with 19 bases between them. CDR1 and CDR2 (germline): LNHNV, YYDKDF (reference sequence). CDR3 DNA sequence: TGTGCCACCAGTCCGAGGGTGGAAGGCGATAATGAGCAGTTCTTC. It encodes CATSPRVEGDNEQFF.

The chain is built from TRBV5-8 and TRBJ2-3; D unresolved. Germline V gene sequence: CDR1 SGHTS, CDR2 YDEGEE. V gave up 1 base and J gave up 4 bases, with 4 bases separating them. The CDR3 spans 12 residues. DNA for the CDR3: TGTGCCAGCAGCTTGTATGCAGATACGCAGTATTTT. Amino acid sequence: CASSLYADTQYF. Together with reference TRBV5-8 and TRBJ2-3, the CDR3 gives the full variable domain: EAGVTQSPTHLIKTRGQQATLRCSPISGHTSVYWYQQALGLGLQFLLWYDEGEERNRGNFPPRFSGRQFPNYSSELNVNALELEDSALYLCASSLYADTQYFGPGTRLTVL.

The J gene is TRBJ2-3, the V gene TRBV5-1, with TRBD2 identical over 13 bases. Germline CDR1 and CDR2: SGHRS and YFSETQ. The CDR3 length is 16 residues. Losses at the gene ends were 2 bases for V and 6 bases for J; bases not matched to a gene: 6. The CDR3 DNA is TGCGCCAGCAGCTTTACTAGCGGGAGGGCCGGTGATACGCAGTATTTT. This encodes CASSFTSGRAGDTQYF. The whole variable domain, remainder taken from reference TRBV5-1 and TRBJ2-3, is KAGVTQTPRYLIKTRGQQVTLSCSPISGHRSVSWYQQTPGQGLQFLFEYFSETQRNKGNFPGRFSGRQFSNSRSEMNVSTLELGDSALYLCASSFTSGRAGDTQYFGPGTRLTVL.

This clone was seen just once. The V and J genes are TRBV7-9 and TRBJ1-4, with 8 positions matching TRBD1. Trimming at V came to 5 bases and at J to 6 bases, leaving 5 bases not matched to a gene. This CDR3 region has 14 residues. Germline V CDR1 and CDR2: SEHNR, FQNEAQ (reference sequence). The CDR3 nucleotides are TGTGCCAGCAGCACCGGGACAGGAGATGAAAAACTGTTTTTT. It translates to CASSTGTGDEKLFF.

The chain has TRBV30 and TRBJ2-5, with 7 nucleotides matching TRBD2. V shed 0 bases, J shed 1 base, and the junction held 2 bases outside the gene matches. The CDR3 extends over 14 amino acids. CDR1 is GTSNPN, CDR2 SVGIG, per germline (reference sequence). The CDR3 DNA sequence: TGTGCCTGGAGTGTCCGGACTAGCCAAGAGACCCAGTACTTC. It is translated as CAWSVRTSQETQYF. Together with reference TRBV30 and TRBJ2-5, the CDR3 gives the full variable domain: SQTIHQWPATLVQPVGSPLSLECTVEGTSNPNLYWYRQAAGRGLQLLFYSVGIGQISSEVPQNLSASRPQDRQFILSSKKLLLSDSGFYLCAWSVRTSQETQYFGPGTRLLVL.

The V and J genes are TRBV27 and TRBJ1-2; 11 bases align to TRBD1. Germline-derived CDR1 and CDR2 are MNHEY and SMNVEV (reference sequence). The junction had 12 bases not matched to a gene; V was cut back by 8 bases and J by 7 bases. This CDR3 contains 15 residues. The CDR3 sequence: CASLGQGGQLGGYTF. In DNA, the CDR3 is TGTGCCAGCCTGGGACAGGGGGGCCAGTTGGGTGGCTACACCTTC.

The chain is built from TRBV6-2 or TRBV6-3 and TRBJ2-1, with 8 positions matching TRBD2. The V and J ends lost 2 bases and 3 bases, in that order; junction bases with no gene match: 3. The CDR3 covers 15 residues. The germline V gene has CDR1 MNHEY and CDR2 SVGEGT. DNA of the CDR3: TGTGCCAGCAGTTACCGGGGACTAGACTACAATGAGCAGTTCTTC. Encoded protein: CASSYRGLDYNEQFF.

A remark on this clone: The same CDR3 can be traced to other DNA sequences in this sample. This chain uses TRBV9 with TRBJ2-1; 8 nucleotides agree with TRBD2. CDR3 length: 15 residues. The V gene end was trimmed by 0 bases and the J gene end by 1 base; junction bases not matched to a gene: 0. Germline assignment: CDR1 SGDLS and CDR2 YYNGEE. CDR3 sequence reads: CASSVAGGSYNEQFF. In DNA, the CDR3 is TGTGCCAGCAGCGTAGCGGGAGGGTCCTACAATGAGCAGTTCTTC.

CDR3 coding DNA: TGTGCCAGCGACCGGATGGGGGGTAACACTGAAGCTTTCTTT. Translated, it gives CASDRMGGNTEAFF. The rearrangement links TRBV7-9 to TRBJ1-1, with a tentative D call TRBD1 (5 bases). Trimming shortened V by 8 bases and J by 2 bases, and 15 bases separated the two germline ends. The CDR3 loop spans 14 amino acids. Per germline, CDR1 SEHNR and CDR2 FQNEAQ (reference sequence).

The J gene is TRBJ1-2, the V gene TRBV3-1 (or the pseudogene TRBV3-2); D perhaps matches TRBD1 (6 bases). V gave up 1 base and J gave up 7 bases, with 10 bases separating them. Germline-derived CDR1 and CDR2 are LGHDT and YNNKEL (reference sequence). The CDR3 spans 13 residues. CDR3 nucleotides: TGTGCCAGCAGCCAAGGTTACAGGGTTGGCTACACCTTC. It is translated as CASSQGYRVGYTF.

The V and J genes are TRBV5-1 and TRBJ2-5, with D possibly being TRBD2 (6 bases). The germline gives CDR1 SGHRS, CDR2 YFSETQ. V lost 2 bases, J lost 2 bases, and 13 bases lay in between. The CDR3 is 15 residues long. Here the CDR3 DNA reads TGCGCCAGCAGCTTCTTCGGTGGGGGGCAAGAGACCCAGTACTTC. Protein: CASSFFGGGQETQYF.

The chain couples TRBV11-1 to TRBJ2-7, with D uncertain. CDR3 size: 13 residues. Germline values: CDR1 SGHAT, CDR2 FQDESV (reference sequence). Trimming stripped 5 bases from V and 3 bases from J, with 11 bases between. The CDR3 bases are TGTGCCAGCAGCCCGCGGAGTCGCTACGAGCAGTACTTC. Translating it yields CASSPRSRYEQYF.

This chain uses TRBV20-1 with TRBJ1-1; TRBD1 is a possible D gene (5 bases). There are 13 residues in the CDR3. Germline V gene sequence: CDR1 DFQATT, CDR2 SNEGSKA (reference sequence). The germline V and J ends were trimmed by 3 bases and 10 bases, with 18 bases remaining between them. The CDR3 DNA follows: TGCAGTGCTAGTCGGGAGGGGTACTTCGGAGCTTTCTTT. It is translated as CSASREGYFGAFF.